The 17 T cell receptor beta chains presented below share a single source sample, sequenced in a study of T-cell memory formation after mild COVID-19. MiXCR, run by TCRdb on the 5' RACE reads, gives a single entry per CDR3 protein. The sample records more than 450,000 distinct CDR3 sequences, over 15% being singletons. What was sequenced was PBMCs or a T cell subset sorted from them (not recorded which). These receptors were taken from an adult woman who had mild COVID-19 (a few samples of this study predate the infection). Cell type and time point are not known.

This clonotype was seen a few times. The chain is built from TRBV7-2 and TRBJ2-7; a possible D gene is TRBD1 (5 bases). The CDR3 runs 18 residues. V was trimmed by 4 bases and J by 2 bases, leaving 24 bases between them. Germline CDR1 and CDR2: SGHTA and FQGNSA. The CDR3 coding sequence is TGTGCCAGCAGCTGGCAGACAGTTCCCAAACTCCTGGCCTACGAGCAGTACTTC. Translated, it gives CASSWQTVPKLLAYEQYF.

This chain links TRBV7-9 with TRBJ1-4; D remains unclear. CDR1 SEHNR and CDR2 FQNEAQ come from the germline V gene (reference sequence). Trimming took 5 bases from V and 11 from J, leaving 21 bases between them. The CDR3 is 15 residues long. CDR3 amino acids: CASSPGTESLWKLFF. For the CDR3, the DNA is TGTGCCAGCAGCCCGGGCACGGAATCTTTGTGGAAACTGTTTTTT.

The V call is TRBV3-1, the J call TRBJ1-1; D not resolved. Trimming shortened V by 1 base and J by 0 bases, and 6 bases separated the two germline ends. CDR1 and CDR2 (germline): LGHDT, YNNKEL (reference sequence). The CDR3 is 14 residues long. CDR3 coding DNA: TGTGCCAGCAGCCAAGGGTTATTGAACACTGAAGCTTTCTTT. Its translation: CASSQGLLNTEAFF.

V and J are TRBV7-6 and TRBJ2-2; D is unclear. V was cut by 5 bases and J by 6 bases, with 7 bases left in between. Germline V gene sequence: CDR1 SGHVS, CDR2 FNYEAQ. The CDR3 totals 12 residues. The CDR3: CASSRPPGELFF. DNA for the CDR3: TGTGCCAGCAGCCGTCCCCCCGGGGAGCTGTTTTTT.

The chain combines TRBV11-3 with TRBJ2-5; 13 positions agree with TRBD2. Germline V gene lookup returns CDR1 SGHNT and CDR2 YENEEA. The CDR3 has 17 amino acids. Losses at the gene ends were 4 bases for V and 0 bases for J; bases not matched to a gene: 5. The CDR3 sequence is CASSSGLAGPYQETQYF. In DNA, the CDR3 is TGTGCCAGCAGCTCGGGACTAGCGGGACCGTACCAAGAGACCCAGTACTTC.

The V and J genes are TRBV28 and TRBJ2-7; 7 bases fit TRBD2. Losses at the gene ends were 8 bases for V and 2 bases for J; bases not matched to a gene: 6. Germline V gene lookup returns CDR1 MDHEN and CDR2 SYDVKM. The CDR3 loop spans 13 amino acids. The CDR3 is CASAGTNAYEQYF. For the CDR3, the DNA is TGTGCCAGCGCCGGGACTAACGCCTACGAGCAGTACTTC.

A few counts support this clonotype. The rearrangement links TRBV20-1 to TRBJ2-5; the D call may be TRBD1 or TRBD2 (5 bases each). Germline V lookup: CDR1 DFQATT, CDR2 SNEGSKA (reference sequence). Deletions cut 0 bases from V and 4 bases from J, with 15 bases between. The CDR3 is 15 amino acids. DNA for the CDR3: TGCAGTGCTAGAGATTACCGGGACGGCGGAGAGACCCAGTACTTC. Protein sequence: CSARDYRDGGETQYF.

V usage is TRBV11-1 and J usage is TRBJ2-7, with D uncertain. V gave up 5 bases and J gave up 0 bases, with 17 bases separating them. The germline gives CDR1 SGHAT, CDR2 FQDESV (reference sequence). The CDR3 length is 16 residues. Written as DNA, the CDR3 is TGTGCCAGCAGCGGAAGACTTGGACCTAGCTCCTACGAGCAGTACTTC. Protein: CASSGRLGPSSYEQYF.

This clonotype was seen a few times. This chain uses TRBV7-9 with TRBJ1-5; D not resolved. The CDR3 spans 12 residues. The germline V gene encodes CDR1 SEHNR and CDR2 FQNEAQ (reference sequence). V lost 8 bases and J lost 3, with 8 bases in between. CDR3 nucleotide sequence: TGTGCCAGCGAGAGGGACAATCAGCCCCAGCATTTT. This gives the protein CASERDNQPQHF.

The chain joins TRBV27 to TRBJ2-1; D is perhaps TRBD1 (5 bases). Germline CDR1 and CDR2: MNHEY and SMNVEV (reference sequence). Trimming shortened V by 5 bases and J by 7 bases, and 9 bases separated the two germline ends. The CDR3 length is 12 residues. DNA of the CDR3: TGTGCCAGCAGTCAACGACAGAATGAGCAGTTCTTC. Its translation: CASSQRQNEQFF.

This clonotype has a handful of counts. This sequence joins TRBV6-2 or TRBV6-3 and TRBJ1-2; no firm D call. Trimming took off 10 bases at V and 7 bases at J, with 13 bases between the two ends. CDR1 is MNHEY and CDR2 is SVGEGT in the germline V gene. The CDR3 has 11 amino acids. The CDR3 region has the DNA TGTGCCACCGAAGACCGCTTTGGCTACACCTTC. This translates into CATEDRFGYTF.

This chain connects TRBV2 to TRBJ2-5; TRBD2 aligns across 7 bases. V shed 7 bases and J 5 bases; nucleotides not matched to a gene: 4. CDR1 and CDR2 (germline): SNHLY, FYNNEI. This CDR3 is built from 12 residues. The CDR3 nucleotides are TGTGCCAGCATGTTGGGGGGGGAGACCCAGTACTTC. This translates into CASMLGGETQYF.

This clonotype was detected a few times. The CDR3 reads CSAVAGTGDGGRGYNEQFF. Here the CDR3 DNA reads TGCAGCGCTGTGGCCGGGACAGGGGATGGCGGGAGAGGCTACAATGAGCAGTTCTTC. The gene calls are TRBV29-1 and TRBJ2-1; the match to TRBD1 covers 10 bases. V was clipped by 7 bases and J by 3 bases; unmatched bases: 21. Germline-derived CDR1 and CDR2 are SQVTM and ANQGSEA. CDR3 length: 19 amino acids.

This clonotype was recorded many times. V usage is TRBV5-1 and J usage is TRBJ2-1; tentatively, D is TRBD2 (5 bases). CDR1 and CDR2 (germline): SGHRS, YFSETQ. Trimming removed 4 bases from V and 4 bases from J, with 12 bases in between. This CDR3 has 14 residues. In DNA, the CDR3 is TGCGCCAGCAGCGTATCAACTAGTTACAATGAGCAGTTCTTC. This sequence encodes CASSVSTSYNEQFF.

The chain has TRBV19 and TRBJ1-5; 7 positions match TRBD1. The CDR3 totals 15 residues. CDR1 and CDR2 (germline): LNHDA, SQIVND (reference sequence). Trimming took 7 bases from V and 2 from J; bases not matched to a gene: 8. DNA for the CDR3: TGTGCCAGTACCCTGGACAGGTCCGGCAATCAGCCCCAGCATTTT. As protein: CASTLDRSGNQPQHF.

The chain links TRBV14 to TRBJ2-5, with D unclear. The CDR3 consists of 15 residues. Germline assignment: CDR1 SGHDN and CDR2 FVKESK. V lost 0 bases to trimming and J lost 5 bases, with 13 bases between them. In DNA form, the CDR3 reads TGTGCCAGCAGCCAAGAGGTTCTGGCGCGGGAGACCCAGTACTTC. It encodes CASSQEVLARETQYF.

This rearrangement joins TRBV20-1 to TRBJ1-2; no reliable D call. The germline gives CDR1 DFQATT, CDR2 SNEGSKA (reference sequence). Deletions cut 6 bases from V and 2 bases from J, with 13 bases between. The CDR3 sequence is 13 residues long. The CDR3 sequence is CSALGGVNYGYTF. The CDR3 DNA reads as TGCAGTGCCTTAGGCGGGGTCAACTATGGCTACACCTTC.